The T cell receptor beta chain described here comes from a study of control samples from healthy donors and cancer patients. Trimming removed 0 bases from V and 2 bases from J, with 2 bases in between. Germline V gene lookup returns CDR1 SGDLS and CDR2 YYNGEE. This CDR3 contains 12 residues. In the case of this clone: The sample carries other DNA sequences with the same CDR3.

TCRdb's copy holds only in-frame clones and misses some; the assay was immunoSEQ multiplex PCR. The sample shows 150,000 to 200,000 clones, roughly 90% of them seen only once. The chain carries TRBV9 and TRBJ2-5; no firm D call. This clonotype originated in a woman between 25 and 40 years old in good health. Sequenced input: blood. CDR3 protein: CASSVGQETQYF. DNA of the CDR3: TGTGCCAGCAGCGTAGGGCAAGAGACCCAGTACTTC.